This T cell receptor beta chain was recorded in a study of blood T cell repertoires in COVID-19. The overall study: Samples representing acute and convalescent COVID-19 were sourced from the United States, Italy and Spain.

The protocol was immunoSEQ multiplex PCR, while the TCRdb copy is restricted to in-frame clones and leaves out a portion. The sample lists 150,000 to 200,000 clones, roughly nine tenths occurring once. There are a few counts of this clone. The germline V gene has CDR1 SGHVS and CDR2 FQNEAQ. This CDR3 contains 15 residues. Trimming took 8 bases from V and 0 from J, leaving 13 bases between them. The V call is TRBV7-8, the J call TRBJ1-4; unclear D gene. The origin of this receptor is a middle-aged man with acute or convalescent COVID-19. The sequencing input was peripheral blood. The CDR3 DNA follows: TGTGCCAGCGCCGGTAGCTCCGCAACTAATGAAAAACTGTTTTTT. This translates into CASAGSSATNEKLFF. Using reference TRBV7-8 and TRBJ1-4 for the parts outside the CDR3, the full variable domain is GAGVSQSPRYKVAKRGQDVALRCDPISGHVSLFWYQQALGQGPEFLTYFQNEAQLDKSGLPSDRFFAERPEGSVSTLKIQRTQQEDSAVYLCASAGSSATNEKLFFGSGTQLSVL.